This T cell receptor beta chain is drawn from a study of blood T cell repertoires in COVID-19. For the study at large: The samples span acute and convalescent COVID-19 from the United States, Italy and Spain. PBMCs, B-cell-depleted T cells, or T cells provided the cDNA or gDNA that made up the material.

Judged by abundance, this clone is medium-sized. This CDR3 has 15 residues. Germline CDR1 SGHTA, CDR2 FQGNSA. J gave up 5 bases and V 5 bases, and 6 bases lay outside the gene matches. In the original processing: Researchers report that nucleated cell counts were estimated from reference gene primer amplification. Using immunoSEQ multiplex PCR, the repertoire was profiled, and TCRdb retains in-frame clones only, with some absent. Clone size and the V and J calls come from that table; the DNA yielded D and trimming. The top ten clones hold more than 8% of a sample with roughly 63,000 clones, less than 80% of them seen once.

The V call is TRBV7-2, the J call TRBJ2-7; 13 bases agree with TRBD2. The receptor's source is a human donor in a cohort sampled during active COVID-19. Sample: peripheral blood. The CDR3 nucleotides are TGTGCCAGCAGCAATGGACTAGCGGGAGCGAACGAGCAGTACTTC. This gives the protein CASSNGLAGANEQYF.